This T cell receptor (beta chain) was found in a study of blood T cell repertoires in COVID-19. Study-wide context: The samples span acute and convalescent COVID-19 from the United States, Italy and Spain.

The authors' processing: The assay estimated nucleated cells by amplifying reference gene primers. This table comes from immunoSEQ multiplex PCR, and its TCRdb copy is limited to in-frame clones, with some not included. V and J calls and clone size are copied from that table; D and trimming were computed from the DNA. The table lists about 69,000 clones, more than 75% of them singletons. The CDR3 covers 14 residues. Germline V gene lookup returns CDR1 MNHEY and CDR2 SMNVEV (reference sequence). The V and J ends lost 4 bases and 1 base respectively, with 8 bases between them. The sample taken for sequencing was peripheral blood. This TCR was sampled from a human donor in a cohort sampled during active COVID-19. The gene calls are TRBV27 and TRBJ1-5; possibly TRBD1 for D (5 bases). CDR3 residues: CASSWQGSNQPQHF. CDR3 DNA sequence: TGTGCCAGCAGTTGGCAGGGCAGCAATCAGCCCCAGCATTTT.